This entry concerns a single T cell receptor (beta chain). Its cognate antigen is unknown. V shed 3 bases and J 1 base; nucleotides not matched to a gene: 8. CDR3 length equals 16 residues. Germline-derived CDR1 and CDR2 are SGHRS and YFSETQ. Researchers reported that TCR beta cDNA libraries carried unique molecular identifiers. Roughly 500,000 cDNA molecules were obtained per 1 to 10 million input T cells. Each CDR3 protein is one row after TCRdb ran MiXCR on the PCR reads. The sample includes roughly 730,000 distinct CDR3 sequences, 25% to 30% of them seen just once. This entry belongs to a study of post-analysis software for immune sequencing data. Study overall: Relapsing-remitting, secondary progressive and progressive-relapsing forms of multiple sclerosis all featured among disease courses.

The study's findings and limits: Elevated frequency relative to controls characterized roughly 5 TRBV segments in patients, TRBV5-6, TRBV5-1 and TRBV20-1 among them. Samples from one preparation batch, clustered by F measure, grouped strongly together. The study found significantly lower normalized Chao1 diversity in multiple sclerosis patients than in controls.

Sequenced input: blood. The sequence came from a girl aged 5 to 17 with multiple sclerosis. The rearrangement uses TRBV5-1 and TRBJ2-3; 7 nucleotides match TRBD2. CDR3 DNA: TGCGCCAGCAGCTGGGGGGGAGGCAGGGGCACAGATACGCAGTATTTT. Translation gives CASSWGGGRGTDTQYF.